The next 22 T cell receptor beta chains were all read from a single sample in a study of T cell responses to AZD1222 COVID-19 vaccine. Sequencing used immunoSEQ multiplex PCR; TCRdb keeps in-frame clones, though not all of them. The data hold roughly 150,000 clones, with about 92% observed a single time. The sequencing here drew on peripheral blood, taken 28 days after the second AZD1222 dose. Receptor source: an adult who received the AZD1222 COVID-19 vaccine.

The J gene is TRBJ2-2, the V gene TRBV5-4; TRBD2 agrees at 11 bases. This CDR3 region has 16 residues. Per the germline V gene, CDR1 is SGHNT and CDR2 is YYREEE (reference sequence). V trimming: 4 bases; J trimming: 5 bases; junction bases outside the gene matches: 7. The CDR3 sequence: CASSQIGTSGTGELFF. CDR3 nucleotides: TGTGCCAGCAGCCAGATCGGGACTAGCGGTACCGGGGAGCTGTTTTTT. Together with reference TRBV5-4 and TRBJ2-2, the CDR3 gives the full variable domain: ETGVTQSPTHLIKTRGQQVTLRCSSQSGHNTVSWYQQALGQGPQFIFQYYREEENGRGNFPPRFSGLQFPNYSSELNVNALELDDSALYLCASSQIGTSGTGELFFGEGSRLTVL.

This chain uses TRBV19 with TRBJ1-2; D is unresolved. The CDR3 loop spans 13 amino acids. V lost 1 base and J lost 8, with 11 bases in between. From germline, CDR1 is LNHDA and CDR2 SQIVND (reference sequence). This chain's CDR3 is CASSIVDYGGYTF. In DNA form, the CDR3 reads TGTGCCAGTAGTATAGTGGACTATGGAGGCTACACCTTC.

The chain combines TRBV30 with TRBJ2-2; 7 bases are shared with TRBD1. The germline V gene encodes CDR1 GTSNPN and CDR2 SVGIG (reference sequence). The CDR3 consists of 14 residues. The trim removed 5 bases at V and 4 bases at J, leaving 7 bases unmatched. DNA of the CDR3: TGTGCCTGGGGCAAGGGGGCGCGCACCGGGGAGCTGTTTTTT. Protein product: CAWGKGARTGELFF.

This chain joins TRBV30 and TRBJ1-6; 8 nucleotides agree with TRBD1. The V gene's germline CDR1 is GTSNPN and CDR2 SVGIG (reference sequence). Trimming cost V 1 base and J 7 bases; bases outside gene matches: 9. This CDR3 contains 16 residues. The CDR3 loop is CAWSDLLRDRNSPLHF. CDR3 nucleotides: TGTGCCTGGAGTGATTTACTCCGGGACAGGAATTCACCCCTCCACTTT.

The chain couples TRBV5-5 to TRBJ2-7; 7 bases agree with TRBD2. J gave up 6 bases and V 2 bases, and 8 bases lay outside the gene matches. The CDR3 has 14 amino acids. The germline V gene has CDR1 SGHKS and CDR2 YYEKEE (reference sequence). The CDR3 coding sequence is TGTGCCAGCAGCTTAGCTCTAGCGGCGGGCGAGCAGTACTTC. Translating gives CASSLALAAGEQYF.

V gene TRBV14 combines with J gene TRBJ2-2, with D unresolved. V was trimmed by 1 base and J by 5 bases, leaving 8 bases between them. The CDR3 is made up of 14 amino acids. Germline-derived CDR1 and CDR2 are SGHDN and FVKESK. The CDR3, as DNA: TGTGCCAGCAGCCAAGTGACAACTACCGGGGAGCTGTTTTTT. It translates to CASSQVTTTGELFF.

The CDR3 sequence is CASVPPGQGANEQFF. The CDR3 nucleotides read TGTGCCAGTGTCCCCCCGGGACAGGGGGCGAATGAGCAGTTCTTC. V usage is TRBV21-1 and J usage is TRBJ2-1; no DNA check was done on the table's D call, TRBD1. TRBV21-1 is described as a pseudogene. The CDR3 extends over 15 amino acids.

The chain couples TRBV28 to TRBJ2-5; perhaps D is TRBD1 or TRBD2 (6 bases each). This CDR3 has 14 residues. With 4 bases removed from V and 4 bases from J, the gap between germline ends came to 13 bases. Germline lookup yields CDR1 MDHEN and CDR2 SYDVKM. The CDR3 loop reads CASSSTGAGETQYF. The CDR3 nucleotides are TGTGCCAGCAGTTCCACGGGGGCAGGAGAGACCCAGTACTTC.

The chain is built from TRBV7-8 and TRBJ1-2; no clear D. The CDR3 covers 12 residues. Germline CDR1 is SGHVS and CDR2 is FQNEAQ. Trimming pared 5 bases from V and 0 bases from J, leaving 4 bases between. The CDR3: CASSPPNYGYTF. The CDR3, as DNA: TGTGCCAGCAGCCCCCCTAACTATGGCTACACCTTC.

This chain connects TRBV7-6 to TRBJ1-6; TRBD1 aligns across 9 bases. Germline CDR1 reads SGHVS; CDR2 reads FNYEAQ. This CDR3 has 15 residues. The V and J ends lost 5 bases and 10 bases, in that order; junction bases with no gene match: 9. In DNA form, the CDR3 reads TGTGCCAGCAGCCTAGGGACAGGGTCAGAGTCACCCCTCCACTTT. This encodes CASSLGTGSESPLHF.

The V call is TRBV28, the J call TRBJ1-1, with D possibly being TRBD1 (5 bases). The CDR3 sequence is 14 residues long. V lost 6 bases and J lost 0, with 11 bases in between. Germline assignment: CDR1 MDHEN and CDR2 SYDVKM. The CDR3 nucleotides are TGTGCCAGCAGGGGGGGATTTATGAACACTGAAGCTTTCTTT. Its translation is CASRGGFMNTEAFF.

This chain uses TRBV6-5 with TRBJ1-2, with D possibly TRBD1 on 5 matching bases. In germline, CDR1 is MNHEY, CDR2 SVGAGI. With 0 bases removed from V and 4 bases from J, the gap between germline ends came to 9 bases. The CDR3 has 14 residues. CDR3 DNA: TGTGCCAGCAGTTACTCTGCGGGGGGCTATGGCTACACCTTC. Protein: CASSYSAGGYGYTF.

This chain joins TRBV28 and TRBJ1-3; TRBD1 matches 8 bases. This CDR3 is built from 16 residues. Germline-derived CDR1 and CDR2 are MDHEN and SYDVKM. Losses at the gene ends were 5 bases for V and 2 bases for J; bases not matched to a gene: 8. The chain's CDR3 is CASSPPPGQAGNTIYF. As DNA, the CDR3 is TGTGCCAGCAGTCCCCCCCCGGGACAGGCTGGAAACACCATATATTTT.

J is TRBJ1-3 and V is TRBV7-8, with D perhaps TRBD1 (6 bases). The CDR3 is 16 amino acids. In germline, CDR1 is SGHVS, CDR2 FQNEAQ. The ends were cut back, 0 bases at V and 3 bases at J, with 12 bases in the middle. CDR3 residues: CASSLAAQGFGNTIYF. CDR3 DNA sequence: TGTGCCAGCAGCTTAGCGGCACAGGGCTTTGGAAACACCATATATTTT.

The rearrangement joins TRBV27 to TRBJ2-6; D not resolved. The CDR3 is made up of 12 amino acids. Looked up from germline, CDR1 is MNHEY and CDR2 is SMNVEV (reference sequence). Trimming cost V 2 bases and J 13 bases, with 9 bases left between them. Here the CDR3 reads CASSLKGTVLTF. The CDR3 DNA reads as TGTGCCAGCAGTTTAAAGGGAACAGTCCTGACTTTC.

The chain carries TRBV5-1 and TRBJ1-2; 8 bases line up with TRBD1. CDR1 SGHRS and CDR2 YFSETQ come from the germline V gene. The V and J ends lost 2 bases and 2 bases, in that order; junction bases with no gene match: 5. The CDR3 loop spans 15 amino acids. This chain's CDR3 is CASSFGQGHNYGYTF. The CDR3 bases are TGCGCCAGCAGCTTTGGACAGGGACACAACTATGGCTACACCTTC.

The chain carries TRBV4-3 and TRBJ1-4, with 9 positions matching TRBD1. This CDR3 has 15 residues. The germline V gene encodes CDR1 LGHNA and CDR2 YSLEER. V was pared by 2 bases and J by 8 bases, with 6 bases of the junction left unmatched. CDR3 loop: CASSQRTGVKEKLFF. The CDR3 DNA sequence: TGCGCCAGCAGCCAAAGGACAGGGGTTAAGGAAAAACTGTTTTTT.

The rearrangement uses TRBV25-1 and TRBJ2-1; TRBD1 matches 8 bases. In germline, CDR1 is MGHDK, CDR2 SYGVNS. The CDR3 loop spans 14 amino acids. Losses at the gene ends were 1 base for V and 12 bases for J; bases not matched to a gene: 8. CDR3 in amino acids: CASSEFLTGGRQFF. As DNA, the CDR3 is TGTGCCAGCAGTGAATTTCTCACAGGGGGGAGGCAGTTCTTC.

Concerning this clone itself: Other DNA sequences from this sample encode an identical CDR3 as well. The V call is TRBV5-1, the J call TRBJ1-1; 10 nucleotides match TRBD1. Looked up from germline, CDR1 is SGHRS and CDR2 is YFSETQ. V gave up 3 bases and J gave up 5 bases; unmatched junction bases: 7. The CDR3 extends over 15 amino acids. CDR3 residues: CASSSRDRGLTEAFF. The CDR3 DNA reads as TGCGCCAGCAGCTCCCGGGACAGGGGTCTTACTGAAGCTTTCTTT.

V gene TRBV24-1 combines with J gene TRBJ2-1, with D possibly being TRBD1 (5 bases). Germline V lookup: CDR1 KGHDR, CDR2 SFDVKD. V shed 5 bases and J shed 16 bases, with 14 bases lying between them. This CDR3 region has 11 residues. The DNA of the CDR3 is TGTGCCACCAGTGCCTGGGGCCCCCTTTTCTTC. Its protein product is CATSAWGPLFF.

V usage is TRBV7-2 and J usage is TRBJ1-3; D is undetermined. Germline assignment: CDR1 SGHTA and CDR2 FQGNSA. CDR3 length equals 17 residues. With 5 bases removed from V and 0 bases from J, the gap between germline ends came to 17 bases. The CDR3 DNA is TGTGCCAGCAGCCCTCCAAAATCCCGGAGCTCTGGAAACACCATATATTTT. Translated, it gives CASSPPKSRSSGNTIYF.

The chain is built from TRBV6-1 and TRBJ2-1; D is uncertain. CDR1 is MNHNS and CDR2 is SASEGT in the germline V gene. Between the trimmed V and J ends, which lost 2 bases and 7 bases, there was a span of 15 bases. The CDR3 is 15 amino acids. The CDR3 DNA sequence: TGTGCCAGCAGTGAAAAGGTCGCAATTGGGAATGAGCAGTTCTTC. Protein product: CASSEKVAIGNEQFF.